This record concerns one T cell receptor beta chain sequence. The antigen remains undetermined. Trimming removed 7 bases at V and 2 bases at J, with 11 bases between. Per germline, CDR1 MDHEN and CDR2 SYDVKM. The CDR3 loop spans 13 amino acids. These data come from a study of cytomegalovirus exposure and HLA in healthy donors. Notes on the study in general: It was in a later analysis that TCR association rates were seen to vary by HLA locus, highest for DRB1 and lowest for HLA-C.

A multiplex PCR was run with 60 Vbeta primers and 13 Jbeta primers. Assay used: immunoSEQ multiplex PCR; TCRdb lists only in-frame clones, some missing. This sample has 95,000 to 150,000 clones, with 75% to 80% found just once. The sequenced material came from PBMCs. The TCR sequence derives from a man aged 35 to 55 in good health and CMV-seronegative. This chain joins TRBV28 and TRBJ1-2; no definite D call. CDR3 loop: CASTSTQNYGYTF. CDR3 DNA sequence: TGTGCCAGCACCTCGACACAGAACTATGGCTACACCTTC.